The 3 T cell receptor beta chains given below trace back to one sample, sequenced in a study of human T cells and chemical hapten exposure (dated by TCRdb to about 2021). Receptors were amplified or captured by RACE. The run used a NextSeq 500. Through fastp at Q25 and MiXCR, TCRdb rebuilt clones from the public reads, retaining in-frame beta chains. Every distinct CDR3 protein forms one entry, paired with its most common genes and DNA. The sample data list under 100,000 distinct CDR3 sequences, and 8.5% of these were observed just once. 2.6% of the sample comes from the top ten. The sample's time point label is to be understood as: pre-sensitization, week 0. The sample's treatment or condition, from its label and the paper: therapeutic diphenylcyclopropenone sensitization with weekly scalp DPC. The specimen comprised whole blood, sampled in connection with sensitization to the hapten diphenylcyclopropenone (DPC). The source of these receptors is a middle-aged man with alopecia areata. Some clones in this sample may be carry-over from other donors' samples.

Here the CDR3 DNA reads TGTGCCAGCAGCCAAGGTCACCTGAACTCCTACAATGAGCAGTTCTTC. This translates into CASSQGHLNSYNEQFF. The V gene is TRBV14, the J gene TRBJ2-1; D remains ambiguous. This CDR3 spans 16 amino acids. Deletions cut 1 base from V and 0 bases from J, with 10 bases between. Germline V gene sequence: CDR1 SGHDN, CDR2 FVKESK.

This sequence joins TRBV4-3 and TRBJ2-3; D might be TRBD1 (5 bases). V shed 0 bases and J shed 5 bases, with 12 bases lying between them. CDR3 length: 15 amino acids. In germline, CDR1 is LGHNA, CDR2 YSLEER. The CDR3 nucleotides read TGCGCCAGCAGCCAAGATAAGTGGGGCAGAGATACGCAGTATTTT. Protein sequence: CASSQDKWGRDTQYF.

V is TRBV29-1 and J is TRBJ2-6, with D perhaps TRBD1 (6 bases). Trimming shortened V by 7 bases and J by 0 bases, and 16 bases separated the two germline ends. The CDR3 consists of 16 residues. CDR1 and CDR2 (germline): SQVTM, ANQGSEA. CDR3 bases: TGCAGCGCCACAACACAGGGTAGCTCTGGGGCCAACGTCCTGACTTTC. It is translated as CSATTQGSSGANVLTF.